Below, 6 T cell receptor beta chains from the same sample are listed, as sequenced in a study of glioma-infiltrating T cells listed by TCRdb under 2016. Sequencing instrument: Illumina MiSeq. TCR alpha and beta CDR3 regions were amplified with the iRepertoire nested amplicon-rescue multiplex PCR (arm-PCR) platform from RNA. The raw public reads went through TCRdb reprocessing: fastp at Q25, MiXCR clone calling, in-frame beta chains kept. Rows are combined by CDR3 protein, so each entry shows the most common genes and DNA. This sample comprises more than 90,000 distinct CDR3 sequences, approximately 42% of them detected only once. In total, the top ten clones hold around two fifths of the sample. The sequenced sample was glioma tissue, nonneoplastic brain tissue, or PBMCs (not recorded which). Receptors were obtained from a human donor with low-grade glioma or glioblastoma, undergoing nonglioma brain surgery, or in good health (not recorded which).

A remark on this clonotype: Its ends do not fully match the called genes, so a read error is possible. The chain recombines TRBV29-1 with TRBJ1-5; 7 nucleotides agree with TRBD1. CDR3 length: 14 amino acids. Germline CDR1 reads SQVTM; CDR2 reads ANQGSEA. DNA of the CDR3: TGCAGCGTTGGACAGGGTCGCGGCAATCAGCCCCAGAATTTT. Its protein product is CSVGQGRGNQPQNF.

This clonotype was picked up many times. The V call is TRBV28, the J call TRBJ2-7; D remains ambiguous. Looked up from germline, CDR1 is MDHEN and CDR2 is SYDVKM. V was pared by 1 base and J by 2 bases, with 6 bases between. The CDR3 runs 13 residues. The CDR3 spells CASSLSGTYEQYF. CDR3 bases: TGTGCCAGCAGTTTATCCGGTACCTACGAGCAGTACTTC. Full variable domain (remainder filled in from reference TRBV28 and TRBJ2-7): DVKVTQSSRYLVKRTGEKVFLECVQDMDHENMFWYRQDPGLGLRLIYFSYDVKMKEKGDIPEGYSVSREKKERFSLILESASTNQTSMYLCASSLSGTYEQYFGPGTRLTVT.

The chain couples TRBV4-2 to TRBJ2-7; D gene unclear. The CDR3 sequence is 12 residues long. Per the germline V gene, CDR1 is LGHNA and CDR2 is YNFKEQ. Trimming removed 5 bases from V and 5 bases from J, with 10 bases in between. The CDR3: CASSSEWDEQYF. The CDR3 nucleotides read TGTGCCAGCAGCAGTGAATGGGACGAGCAGTACTTC.

This clonotype has at least ten counts. The chain employs TRBV5-1 and TRBJ1-2; 8 bases fit TRBD1. Germline lookup yields CDR1 SGHRS and CDR2 YFSETQ. The CDR3 runs to 15 residues. J was trimmed by 4 bases and V by 4 bases; bases with no gene match: 9. The CDR3 DNA follows: TGCGCCAGCAGCAGGACGGGACAGGCGGTCTATGGCTACACCTTC. Translating gives CASSRTGQAVYGYTF.

This clonotype has at least ten counts. This chain connects TRBV15 to TRBJ1-5; 7 bases align to TRBD1. J was trimmed by 4 bases and V by 2 bases; bases with no gene match: 2. The CDR3 loop spans 14 amino acids. Germline CDR1 is LNHNV and CDR2 is YYDKDF (reference sequence). CDR3 bases: TGTGCCACCAGCAGACAGGGGGTAAATCAGCCCCAGCATTTT. It translates to CATSRQGVNQPQHF. The whole variable domain, filled in from reference TRBV15 and TRBJ1-5, reads DAMVIQNPRYQVTQFGKPVTLSCSQTLNHNVMYWYQQKSSQAPKLLFHYYDKDFNNEADTPDNFQSRRPNTSFCFLDIRSPGLGDTAMYLCATSRQGVNQPQHFGDGTRLSIL.

V is TRBV5-1 and J is TRBJ1-1; weak D call: TRBD1 (5 bases). This CDR3 comprises 15 residues. V shed 5 bases and J shed 5 bases, with 19 bases lying between them. Germline V gene lookup returns CDR1 SGHRS and CDR2 YFSETQ. CDR3 in DNA: TGCGCCAGCAGACCCCAACAGGACACGGGGACTGAAGCTTTCTTT. This sequence encodes CASRPQQDTGTEAFF.